The 4 T cell receptor beta chains below come from one sample, sequenced in a study of blood T cell repertoires in COVID-19. Assay used: immunoSEQ multiplex PCR; TCRdb lists only in-frame clones, some missing. The sample carries some 130,000 clones, about 86% recorded once. Sequencing input: PBMCs or T cells enriched from blood (not recorded which). Receptor source: a man aged 35-49 years with acute COVID-19.

The V and J genes are TRBV18 and TRBJ1-2; 8 bases align to TRBD1. Germline V gives CDR1 KGHSH, CDR2 LQKENI. Unmatched junction bases numbered 5, after V lost 3 bases and J lost 2 bases. CDR3 length equals 15 residues. CDR3 bases: TGTGCCAGCTCACCGGGGACAGGCGAGAACTATGGCTACACCTTC. It is translated as CASSPGTGENYGYTF.

In the case of this clone: In the same sample, other DNA sequences code for this CDR3. The J gene is TRBJ1-5, the V gene TRBV28; perhaps TRBD1 as D (5 bases). The CDR3 totals 13 residues. Trimming removed 3 bases from V and 6 bases from J, with 9 bases in between. Germline V CDR1 and CDR2: MDHEN, SYDVKM. The CDR3 loop is CASSLQGSQPQHF. The CDR3 coding sequence is TGTGCCAGCAGTTTGCAGGGAAGTCAGCCCCAGCATTTT.

DNA for the CDR3: TGTGCCAGCAGTTCAGGGGTTGAAGGCTACACCTTC. Residues: CASSSGVEGYTF. The chain is built from TRBV25-1 and TRBJ1-2; maybe TRBD1 (6 bases). The germline V gene has CDR1 MGHDK and CDR2 SYGVNS. The CDR3 length is 12 residues. Trimming took off 5 bases at V and 8 bases at J, with 12 bases between the two ends.

The chain combines TRBV6-1 with TRBJ2-1; unclear D gene. The CDR3 runs to 15 residues. Germline V gives CDR1 MNHNS, CDR2 SASEGT. V was clipped by 2 bases and J by 0 bases, with 8 bases between them. In DNA, the CDR3 is TGTGCCAGCAGTGAAAATTGGAGCTCCTACAATGAGCAGTTCTTC. Amino acids: CASSENWSSYNEQFF.